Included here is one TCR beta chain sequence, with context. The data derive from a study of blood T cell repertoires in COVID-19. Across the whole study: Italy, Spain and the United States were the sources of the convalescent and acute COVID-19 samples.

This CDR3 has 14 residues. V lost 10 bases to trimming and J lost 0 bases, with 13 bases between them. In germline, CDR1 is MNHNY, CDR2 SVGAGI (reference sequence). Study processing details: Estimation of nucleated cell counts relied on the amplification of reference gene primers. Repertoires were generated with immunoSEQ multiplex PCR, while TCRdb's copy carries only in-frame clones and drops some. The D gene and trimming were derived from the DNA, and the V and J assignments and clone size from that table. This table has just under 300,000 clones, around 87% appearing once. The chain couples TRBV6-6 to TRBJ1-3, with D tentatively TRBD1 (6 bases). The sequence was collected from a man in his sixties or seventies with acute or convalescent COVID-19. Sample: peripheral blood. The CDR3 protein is CAIRQALSGNTIYF. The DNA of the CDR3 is TGTGCCATACGACAGGCCCTCTCTGGAAACACCATATATTTT.